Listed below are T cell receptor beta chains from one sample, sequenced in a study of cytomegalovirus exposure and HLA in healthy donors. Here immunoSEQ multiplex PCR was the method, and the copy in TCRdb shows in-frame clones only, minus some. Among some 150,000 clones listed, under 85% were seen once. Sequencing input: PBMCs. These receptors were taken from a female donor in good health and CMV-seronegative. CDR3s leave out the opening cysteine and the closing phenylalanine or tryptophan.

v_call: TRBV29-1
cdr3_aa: SVGRADSHGYT

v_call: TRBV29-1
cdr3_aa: SVATGGSEKLF

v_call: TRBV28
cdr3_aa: ASSPGRRVGAF

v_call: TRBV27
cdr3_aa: ASSFGGDTQY

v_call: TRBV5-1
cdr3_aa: ASSLEGRVDSIDTQY

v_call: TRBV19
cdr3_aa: ASRIIGGNTEAF

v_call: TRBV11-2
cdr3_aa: ASSLVSSYNEQF

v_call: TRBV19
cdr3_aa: ASSNGRGDAGELF

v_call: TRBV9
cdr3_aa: ASSVGAGKETQY

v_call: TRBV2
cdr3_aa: ASSVIAGPSTDTQY

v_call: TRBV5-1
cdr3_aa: ASSLGPGGNNEQF

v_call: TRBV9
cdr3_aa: ASSVGQGTGELF

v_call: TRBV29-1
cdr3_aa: SVDITGGSYEQY

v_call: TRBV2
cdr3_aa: ASSEAGWNEQF

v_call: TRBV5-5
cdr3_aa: ASSWGGTNEKLF

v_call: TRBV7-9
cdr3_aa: ASSRYT

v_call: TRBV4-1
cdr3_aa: ASSQGQGAYEQY

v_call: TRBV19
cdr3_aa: ASSLDRGQTEAF

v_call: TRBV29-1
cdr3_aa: SVPPTGDYYGYT

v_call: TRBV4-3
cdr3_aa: ASSQAGTGLSGANVLT

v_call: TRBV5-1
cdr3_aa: ASSLSQSLSSYEQY

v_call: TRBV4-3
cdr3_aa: ASSQEWGGGAYNEQF